This T cell receptor (beta chain) was sequenced in a study of chemoradiotherapy in HPV16-positive cancers. Trimming left V 4 bases short and J 2 bases short, with 15 bases between. This CDR3 has 15 amino acids. The germline V gene has CDR1 SGHDT and CDR2 YYEEEE. Study results and limitations: In HPV16-positive patients, HPV-responsive T-cell expansion tracked better recurrence-free survival. Candidate HPV-specific clones and E7-related TCR motifs grew in tumor during treatment.

Points on this clone: The antigen is undetermined.

Assay: immunoSEQ multiplex PCR; the TCRdb copy retains only in-frame clones and omits some. Among around 68,000 clones listed, around nine tenths were seen once. The sequence was collected from a human donor with HPV-associated anogenital cancer. This specimen was blood, taken from a patient who underwent chemoradiotherapy. The chain uses TRBV5-6 and TRBJ2-5; D uncertain. The CDR3 loop is CASSRFRQLQETQYF. The CDR3 DNA is TGTGCCAGCAGCCGATTTCGGCAGTTACAAGAGACCCAGTACTTC.